This entry describes one TCR beta chain. Its antigen is not identified. The sample is drawn from a study of graft-versus-host responses after intestinal transplantation. Study details: Multivisceral, liver-intestinal, or isolated intestinal grafts were transplanted into recipients. Every one of the recipients received anti-thymocyte globulin induction and afterwards took tacrolimus and steroids for around 3 years. General observations from the study: Subjects displaying graft-donor T cell macrochimerism possessed elevated graft-versus-host to host-versus-graft clonal ratios inside allografts. GvH clones occurred in recipient marrow; some first appeared in ileum or blood.

The CDR3 runs to 11 residues. V lost 7 bases and J lost 4; bases outside the gene matches: 0. Germline CDR1 and CDR2: SQVTM and ANQGSEA. Data came from immunoSEQ multiplex PCR; TCRdb stores just in-frame clones and leaves some out. This table has nearly 95,000 clones, 85% to 95% appearing once. The material sequenced was unstimulated CD8+ T cells sorted from spleen or lymph node cells, taken before intestinal transplant. This clonotype was sampled from a human donor who received an intestinal transplant. The V gene is TRBV29-1, the J gene TRBJ2-7; TRBD2 aligns across 11 bases. CDR3: CSGLAGYEQYF. The CDR3 DNA reads as TGCAGCGGACTAGCGGGATACGAGCAGTACTTC.